The 18 T cell receptor beta chains listed next were all sequenced from one sample in a study of CD8 T cells in ankylosing spondylitis. TCRdb redid the calling of the 5' RACE reads with MiXCR, one entry per CDR3 protein. This table holds over 200,000 distinct CDR3 sequences, approximately 10% found once. Sequencing input: blood, either unsorted or a sorted T cell fraction (not recorded which). Receptors originate from a male donor with ankylosing spondylitis or in good health (not recorded which).

This clonotype was observed a single time. Compared with germline, one end of the junction differs, possibly owing to a read error. J is TRBJ2-1 and V is TRBV11-1; TRBD1 matches 11 bases. Germline V gene lookup returns CDR1 SGHAT and CDR2 FQDESV (reference sequence). This CDR3 has 17 residues. CDR3 in DNA: TGTGCCAGCACTAATTTAAGGGGGACAGGGGGAATCAATGGGCAGTTCTTC. Encoded protein: CASTNLRGTGGINGQFF.

Ten or more counts support this clonotype. V is TRBV7-9 and J is TRBJ1-1; D gene unclear. V was shortened by 2 bases and J by 1 base, with 8 bases between the two germline ends. This CDR3 region has 14 residues. Germline lookup yields CDR1 SEHNR and CDR2 FQNEAQ (reference sequence). The CDR3 nucleotides are TGTGCCAGCAGCTTAAACGGGGAGAACACTGAAGCTTTCTTT. Residues: CASSLNGENTEAFF.

In this sample, this clonotype turned up many times. The chain links TRBV4-2 to TRBJ1-3; no firm D call. Between the trimmed V and J ends, which lost 0 bases and 1 base, there was a span of 7 bases. CDR3 length: 15 amino acids. CDR1 is LGHNA and CDR2 is YNFKEQ in the germline V gene. The CDR3 here is CASSQDLVSGNTIYF. The CDR3 nucleotides are TGTGCCAGCAGCCAAGATTTGGTTTCTGGAAACACCATATATTTT.

The rearrangement uses TRBV30 and TRBJ1-3; D might be TRBD1 (6 bases). The CDR3 has 16 amino acids. V was shortened by 0 bases and J by 2 bases, with 14 bases between the two germline ends. Germline V gene data show CDR1 as GTSNPN and CDR2 as SVGIG (reference sequence). CDR3 DNA sequence: TGTGCCTGGAGTGTGGCGGGGGCGAGCACTGGAAACACCATATATTTT. This encodes CAWSVAGASTGNTIYF.

The gene calls are TRBV12-3 or TRBV12-4 and TRBJ2-7; TRBD1 matches 10 bases. V gave up 5 bases and J gave up 2 bases; unmatched junction bases: 3. CDR3 size: 14 residues. The CDR3 loop reads CASSPGQGAYEQYF. CDR3 bases: TGTGCCAGCAGTCCCGGACAGGGGGCCTACGAGCAGTACTTC.

The V call is TRBV4-2, the J call TRBJ2-2; 9 positions agree with TRBD1. Germline V gives CDR1 LGHNA, CDR2 YNFKEQ. This CDR3 spans 16 amino acids. The V gene end was trimmed by 5 bases and the J gene end by 3 bases; junction bases not matched to a gene: 7. This chain's CDR3 is CASSGPRTGDTGELFF. DNA of the CDR3: TGTGCCAGCAGCGGCCCGAGGACAGGGGACACCGGGGAGCTGTTTTTT.

In this sample, this clonotype turned up many times. This chain uses TRBV7-6 with TRBJ2-7; D is possibly TRBD1 (6 bases). Deletions cut 1 base from V and 3 bases from J, with 7 bases between. The CDR3 totals 13 residues. CDR1 is SGHVS and CDR2 is FNYEAQ in the germline V gene. The CDR3: CASSLGGLYEQYF. CDR3 DNA sequence: TGTGCCAGCAGCTTAGGGGGGCTCTACGAGCAGTACTTC. Based on the CDR3 plus reference TRBV7-6 and TRBJ2-7, the full variable domain is GAGVSQSPRYKVTKRGQDVALRCDPISGHVSLYWYRQALGQGPEFLTYFNYEAQQDKSGLPNDRFSAERPEGSISTLTIQRTEQRDSAMYRCASSLGGLYEQYFGPGTRLTVT.

V is TRBV6-6 and J is TRBJ2-5; perhaps TRBD1 as D (5 bases). The CDR3 covers 13 residues. Germline-derived CDR1 and CDR2 are MNHNY and SVGAGI (reference sequence). V lost 3 bases, J lost 5 bases, and 10 bases lay in between. This chain's CDR3 is CASSYPGIETQYF. The CDR3 DNA reads TGTGCCAGCAGTTATCCAGGGATTGAGACCCAGTACTTC.

The rearrangement joins TRBV7-2 to TRBJ2-7; TRBD2 matches 10 bases. Trimming cost V 5 bases and J 3 bases; bases outside gene matches: 10. This CDR3 is 16 amino acids long. CDR1 is SGHTA, CDR2 FQGNSA, per germline. The CDR3 protein is CASSIRGTSGVYEQYF. CDR3 nucleotides: TGTGCCAGCAGCATCCGGGGCACTAGCGGGGTCTACGAGCAGTACTTC.

This clonotype was seen many times. V and J are TRBV29-1 and TRBJ2-5, with D perhaps assigned TRBD1 or TRBD2 (5 bases each). CDR3 length equals 14 residues. Per germline, CDR1 SQVTM and CDR2 ANQGSEA. Trimming removed 6 bases at V and 4 bases at J, with 18 bases between. CDR3 nucleotides: TGCAGCGTGGTTCGCCGGGGCTGGGCAGAGACCCAGTACTTC. Its translation: CSVVRRGWAETQYF.

Many counts were recorded for this clonotype. The chain combines TRBV29-1 with TRBJ1-2; D is undetermined. V lost 4 bases and J lost 0, with 9 bases in between. The CDR3 totals 13 residues. Per germline, CDR1 SQVTM and CDR2 ANQGSEA. CDR3 DNA sequence: TGCAGCGTTGCCGGCAGTCCTAACTATGGCTACACCTTC. Translated: CSVAGSPNYGYTF.

This clonotype has a count of ten or more. V usage is TRBV7-6 and J usage is TRBJ1-1, with D possibly matching TRBD1 (5 bases). In germline, CDR1 is SGHVS, CDR2 FNYEAQ. V was clipped by 0 bases and J by 2 bases, with 10 bases between them. The CDR3 has 15 amino acids. The CDR3 nucleotides read TGTGCCAGCAGCTTAGCCGGACATCCAAACACTGAAGCTTTCTTT. Protein sequence: CASSLAGHPNTEAFF.

This clonotype was recorded at least ten times. The chain combines TRBV5-6 with TRBJ1-1; unclear D gene. The CDR3 totals 14 residues. V lost 4 bases, J lost 0 bases, and 10 bases lay in between. From germline, CDR1 is SGHDT and CDR2 YYEEEE. CDR3 protein: CASSLSSVNTEAFF. The CDR3 DNA reads TGTGCCAGCAGCCTAAGTTCCGTGAACACTGAAGCTTTCTTT.

V and J are TRBV7-2 and TRBJ2-7; 9 bases align to TRBD2. Germline V lookup: CDR1 SGHTA, CDR2 FQGNSA. V lost 5 bases and J lost 5; bases outside the gene matches: 7. This CDR3 comprises 14 residues. CDR3 nucleotides: TGTGCCAGCAGCCAGGGACTAGCAGTTAACGAGCAGTACTTC. As protein: CASSQGLAVNEQYF.

This clonotype showed up many times. DNA of the CDR3: TGCGCCAGCAGCTTGGAGGGGGATTCTAATTCACCCCTCCACTTT. Translation: CASSLEGDSNSPLHF. V and J are TRBV5-1 and TRBJ1-6; a weak D match, TRBD1 (6 bases). The CDR3 contains 15 residues. Germline V gene lookup returns CDR1 SGHRS and CDR2 YFSETQ. V was cut by 0 bases and J by 6 bases, with 10 bases left in between.

This clonotype was seen many times. This chain connects TRBV9 to TRBJ2-2, with a tentative D call TRBD1 (5 bases). The V end lost 9 bases, the J end lost 3 bases, and 9 bases lay between the germline ends. CDR3 length equals 12 residues. The germline CDR1 and CDR2 sequences are SGDLS and YYNGEE. CDR3 region: CATGLDTGELFF. CDR3 DNA: TGTGCCACAGGGCTGGACACCGGGGAGCTGTTTTTT.

Notes on this clonotype: This may stem from a read error, because a much larger clone lies one nucleotide away. The CDR3 carries no conserved terminal phenylalanine or tryptophan, so it likely arises from a read error. V gene TRBV5-1 combines with J gene TRBJ2-1; TRBD1 matches 9 bases. The CDR3 runs to 13 residues. Germline lookup yields CDR1 SGHRS and CDR2 YFSETQ. After removal of 3 bases from V and 6 bases from J, the junction contained 1 base not matched to a gene. CDR3 amino acids: CASSWDRANEQFL. CDR3 in DNA: TGCGCCAGCAGCTGGGACAGGGCCAATGAGCAGTTCCTC.

Ten or more counts support this clonotype. The rearrangement joins TRBV5-1 to TRBJ2-3, with TRBD2 as a possible D gene (6 bases). The CDR3 consists of 16 residues. V was trimmed by 4 bases and J by 6 bases, leaving 21 bases between them. Germline assignment: CDR1 SGHRS and CDR2 YFSETQ. The CDR3 coding sequence is TGCGCCAGCAGCCTGGCCTTTGGGCGGGGTGAGGATACGCAGTATTTT. Its translation is CASSLAFGRGEDTQYF.